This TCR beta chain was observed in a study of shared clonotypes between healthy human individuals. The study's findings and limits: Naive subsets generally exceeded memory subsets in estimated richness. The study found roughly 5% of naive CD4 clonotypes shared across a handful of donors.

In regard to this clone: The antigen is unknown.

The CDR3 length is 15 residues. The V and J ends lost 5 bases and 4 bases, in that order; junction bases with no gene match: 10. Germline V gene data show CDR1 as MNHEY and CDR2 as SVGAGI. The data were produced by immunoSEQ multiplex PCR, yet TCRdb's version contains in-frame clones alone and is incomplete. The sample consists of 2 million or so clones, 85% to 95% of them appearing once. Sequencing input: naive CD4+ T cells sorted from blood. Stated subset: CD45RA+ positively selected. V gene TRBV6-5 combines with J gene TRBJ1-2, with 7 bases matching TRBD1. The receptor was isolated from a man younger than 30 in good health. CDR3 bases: TGTGCCAGCAGTCCCCCGGGACAGATTGGCTATGGCTACACCTTC. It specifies CASSPPGQIGYGYTF.